This T cell receptor beta chain was sequenced for a study of blood T cell repertoires in COVID-19. As for the study in general: The United States, Italy and Spain provided the acute and convalescent COVID-19 samples.

There are 13 residues in the CDR3. Trimming left V 1 base short and J 9 bases short, with 7 bases between. The germline CDR1 and CDR2 sequences are LNHDA and SQIVND (reference sequence). Self-reported history from a screening survey and questionnaire set each donor's cohort. Profiled with immunoSEQ multiplex PCR; TCRdb holds only in-frame clones, not every one. The sample records about 300,000 clones, 90% being singletons. Material: PBMCs or T cells enriched from blood (not recorded which). The origin of this receptor is a woman aged 18-29 years with acute COVID-19. This chain uses TRBV19 with TRBJ1-6; D unclear. The CDR3 nucleotides read TGTGCCAGTAGTATAGGTGGGAGTTCACCCCTCCACTTT. It codes for CASSIGGSSPLHF. The complete variable domain, with remaining parts taken from reference TRBV19 and TRBJ1-6, reads DGGITQSPKYLFRKEGQNVTLSCEQNLNHDAMYWYRQDPGQGLRLIYYSQIVNDFQKGDIAEGYSVSREKKESFPLTVTSAQKNPTAFYLCASSIGGSSPLHFGNGTRLTVT.